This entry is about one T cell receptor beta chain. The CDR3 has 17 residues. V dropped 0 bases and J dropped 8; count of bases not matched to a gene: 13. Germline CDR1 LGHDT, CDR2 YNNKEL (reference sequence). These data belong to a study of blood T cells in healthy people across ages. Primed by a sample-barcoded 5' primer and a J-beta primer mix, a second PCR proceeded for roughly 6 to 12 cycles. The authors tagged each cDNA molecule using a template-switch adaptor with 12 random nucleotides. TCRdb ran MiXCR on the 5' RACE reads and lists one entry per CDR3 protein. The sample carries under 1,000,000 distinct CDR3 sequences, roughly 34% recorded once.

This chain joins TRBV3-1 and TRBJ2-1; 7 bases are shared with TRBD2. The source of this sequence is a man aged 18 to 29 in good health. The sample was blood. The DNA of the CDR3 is TGTGCCAGCAGCCAAGAGATAGTTTGGGGGGGTGGGGATGAGCAGTTCTTC. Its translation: CASSQEIVWGGGDEQFF.